This T cell receptor beta chain appears in the sequencing data of a study of shared clonotypes between healthy human individuals. Naive CD8 populations comprised CD45RO-negative cells positively selected for CCR7, excluding terminally differentiated effector memory CD45RA+ cells. This CDR3 has 16 residues. CDR1 and CDR2 (germline): MGHRA, YSYEKL. Trimming stripped 2 bases from V and 5 bases from J, with 18 bases between. Researchers ran the assay at a deep level. Each replicate PCR on the sorted subsets used around 200 ng DNA (around 30,000 T cell genomes). Assay used: immunoSEQ multiplex PCR; TCRdb lists only in-frame clones, some missing. The sample yields about 2 million clones, about 95% seen once.

Material: naive CD8+ T cells sorted from blood. This chain connects TRBV4-1 to TRBJ1-1; D perhaps matches TRBD1 (6 bases). The receptor was isolated from a man younger than 35 in good health. The CDR3, as DNA: TGCGCCAGCAGCCAACCCACCGGGAGGGGGAGGACTGAAGCTTTCTTT. This sequence encodes CASSQPTGRGRTEAFF.